This T cell receptor (beta chain) was observed in a study of CD8+CD57+ T cells in acquired aplastic anemia. Trimming cost V 5 bases and J 6 bases; bases outside gene matches: 3. The germline V gene encodes CDR1 SGHVS and CDR2 FQNEAQ. The CDR3 consists of 14 residues. Genomic DNA provided the template from which TCR beta VDJ and CDR3 profiles were obtained. TCRdb re-analysed the reads in MiXCR, keeping a single row per CDR3 protein. The sample includes a few hundred thousand distinct CDR3 sequences, 55% to 70% of them seen just once. The sequencing input was sorted CD4+, CD8+, or CD8+CD57+ T cells (not recorded which) from PBMCs. The sequence was collected from a human donor in good health, serving as a control. J is TRBJ2-3 and V is TRBV7-8; 12 bases map to TRBD2. The CDR3 loop is CASSRGLAGDTQYF. In DNA, the CDR3 is TGTGCCAGCAGCCGTGGACTAGCGGGGGATACGCAGTATTTT.